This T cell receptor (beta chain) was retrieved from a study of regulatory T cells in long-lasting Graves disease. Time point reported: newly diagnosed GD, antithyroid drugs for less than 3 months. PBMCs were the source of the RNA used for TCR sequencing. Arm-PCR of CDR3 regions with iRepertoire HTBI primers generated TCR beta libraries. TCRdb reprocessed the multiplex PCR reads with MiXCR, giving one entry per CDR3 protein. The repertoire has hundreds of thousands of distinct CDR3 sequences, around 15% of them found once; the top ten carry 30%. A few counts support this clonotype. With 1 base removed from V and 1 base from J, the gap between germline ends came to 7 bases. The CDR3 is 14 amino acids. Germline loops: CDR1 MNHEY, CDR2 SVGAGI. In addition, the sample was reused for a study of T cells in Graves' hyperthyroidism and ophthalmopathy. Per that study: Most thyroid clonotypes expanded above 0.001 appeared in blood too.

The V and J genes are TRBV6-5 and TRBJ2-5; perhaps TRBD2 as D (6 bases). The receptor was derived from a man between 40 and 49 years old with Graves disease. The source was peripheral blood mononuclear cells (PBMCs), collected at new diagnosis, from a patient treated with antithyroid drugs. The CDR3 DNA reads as TGTGCCAGCAGTTACTTTAGCGGCCAAGAGACCCAGTACTTC. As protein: CASSYFSGQETQYF.